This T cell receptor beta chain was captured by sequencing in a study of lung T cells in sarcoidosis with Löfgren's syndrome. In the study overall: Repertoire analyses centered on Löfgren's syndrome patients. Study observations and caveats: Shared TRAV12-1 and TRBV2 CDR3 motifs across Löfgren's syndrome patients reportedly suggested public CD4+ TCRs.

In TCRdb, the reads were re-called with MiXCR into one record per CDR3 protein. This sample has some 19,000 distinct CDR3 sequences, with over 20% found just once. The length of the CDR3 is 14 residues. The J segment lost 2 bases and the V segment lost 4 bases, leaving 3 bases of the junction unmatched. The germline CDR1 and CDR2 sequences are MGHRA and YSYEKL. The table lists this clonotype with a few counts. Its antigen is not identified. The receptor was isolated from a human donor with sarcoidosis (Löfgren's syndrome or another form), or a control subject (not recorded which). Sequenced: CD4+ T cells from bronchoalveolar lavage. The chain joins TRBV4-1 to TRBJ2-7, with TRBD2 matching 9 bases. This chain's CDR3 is CASSRGLATYEQYF. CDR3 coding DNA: TGCGCCAGCAGCCGGGGACTAGCTACCTACGAGCAGTACTTC.